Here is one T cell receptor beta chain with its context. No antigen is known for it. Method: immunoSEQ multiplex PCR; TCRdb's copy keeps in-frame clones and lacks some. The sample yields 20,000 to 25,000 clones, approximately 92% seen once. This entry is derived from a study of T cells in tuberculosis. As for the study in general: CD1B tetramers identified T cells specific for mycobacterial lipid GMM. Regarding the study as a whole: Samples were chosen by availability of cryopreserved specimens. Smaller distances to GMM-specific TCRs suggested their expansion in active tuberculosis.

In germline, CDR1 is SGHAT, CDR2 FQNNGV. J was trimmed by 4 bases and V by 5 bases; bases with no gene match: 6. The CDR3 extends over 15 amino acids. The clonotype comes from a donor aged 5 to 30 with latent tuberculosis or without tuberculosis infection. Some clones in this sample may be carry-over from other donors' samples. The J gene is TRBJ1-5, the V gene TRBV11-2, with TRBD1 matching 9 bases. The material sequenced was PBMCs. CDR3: CASSPGQGSNQPQHF. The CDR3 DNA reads TGTGCCAGCAGCCCAGGACAGGGGTCTAATCAGCCCCAGCATTTT. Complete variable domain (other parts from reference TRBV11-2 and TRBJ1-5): EAGVAQSPRYKIIEKRQSVAFWCNPISGHATLYWYQQILGQGPKLLIQFQNNGVVDDSQLPKDRFSAERLKGVDSTLKIQPAKLEDSAVYLCASSPGQGSNQPQHFGDGTRLSIL.